This is a list of T cell receptor beta chains from one sample in a study of T cell responses to AZD1222 COVID-19 vaccine. Produced via immunoSEQ multiplex PCR; TCRdb's table is partial and in-frame only. The profile covers just under 85,000 clones, with roughly nine tenths appearing a single time and around 6.7% taken by the ten largest. Sequencing used peripheral blood, obtained on day 0 of AZD1222 vaccination. These TCRs come from an adult in good health. Both conserved end residues are part of each CDR3. The order of the fields is V gene, clone size, J gene, CDR3 length, D gene, CDR3 protein, CDR3 DNA. A D gene is named only where the DNA matches it firmly. Not every row has a clone size; where given, it reads once, few, many or a size class.

V: TRBV28
size: few
J: TRBJ1-2
length: 14
D: NA
CDR3: CASTRRGVWDGYTF
DNA: TGTGCCAGCACCAGGCGGGGGGTGTGGGATGGCTACACCTTC

V: TRBV7-2
size: NA
J: TRBJ2-1
length: 15
D: NA
CDR3: CASSLDWGPVNEQFF
DNA: TGTGCCAGCAGCTTAGACTGGGGCCCGGTCAATGAGCAGTTCTTC

V: TRBV12-5
size: NA
J: TRBJ2-3
length: 13
D: NA
CDR3: CASGLGGEDTQYF
DNA: TGTGCTAGTGGTTTGGGGGGGGAAGATACGCAGTATTTT

V: TRBV6-2/TRBV6-3
size: NA
J: TRBJ1-1
length: 15
D: TRBD1
CDR3: CASSYSGQPNTEAFF
DNA: TGTGCCAGCAGTTACTCGGGACAGCCGAACACTGAAGCTTTCTTT

V: TRBV18
size: NA
J: TRBJ1-5
length: 15
D: TRBD1
CDR3: CASSSDRGGNQPQHF
DNA: TGTGCCAGCTCATCGGACAGGGGCGGCAATCAGCCCCAGCATTTT

V: TRBV19
size: NA
J: TRBJ1-5
length: 12
D: NA
CDR3: CASRPSNQPQHF
DNA: TGTGCCAGTAGGCCCAGCAATCAGCCCCAGCATTTT

V: TRBV3-1/TRBV3-2
size: NA
J: TRBJ1-1
length: 14
D: NA
CDR3: CASSQDQGNTEAFF
DNA: TGTGCCAGCAGCCAAGATCAGGGGAACACTGAAGCTTTCTTT

V: TRBV5-1
size: NA
J: TRBJ2-3
length: 14
D: TRBD1
CDR3: CASSWRTGSDTQYF
DNA: TGCGCCAGCAGCTGGAGGACAGGGTCAGATACGCAGTATTTT

V: TRBV21-1
size: NA
J: TRBJ1-2
length: 16
D: NA
CDR3: CASSPGQGRERYGYTF
DNA: TGTGCCAGCAGCCCGGGACAGGGTCGAGAAAGATATGGCTACACCTTC

V: TRBV4-2
size: NA
J: TRBJ2-2
length: 16
D: NA
CDR3: CASSQDRQGNTGELFF
DNA: TGTGCCAGCAGCCAAGATAGGCAGGGGAACACCGGGGAGCTGTTTTTT

V: TRBV28
size: once
J: TRBJ1-6
length: 18
D: TRBD1
CDR3: CASSPRTGFRSYNSPLHF
DNA: TGTGCCAGCAGTCCTCGGACAGGGTTTAGGTCCTATAATTCACCCCTCCACTTT

V: TRBV11-2
size: NA
J: TRBJ2-3
length: 15
D: TRBD2
CDR3: CASSPLAGFTDTQYF
DNA: TGTGCCAGCAGCCCCTTAGCGGGGTTCACAGATACGCAGTATTTT

V: TRBV7-9
size: NA
J: TRBJ2-7
length: 13
D: NA
CDR3: CASSQDTAYEQYF
DNA: TGTGCCAGCAGCCAGGACACCGCCTACGAGCAGTACTTC

V: TRBV28
size: NA
J: TRBJ2-7
length: 13
D: NA
CDR3: CASRISSSYEQYF
DNA: TGTGCCAGCAGGATATCAAGCTCCTACGAGCAGTACTTC

V: TRBV3-1/TRBV3-2
size: NA
J: TRBJ2-7
length: 16
D: TRBD2
CDR3: CASRNLLAGGSYEQYF
DNA: TGTGCCAGCCGCAACCTCCTAGCGGGAGGGTCCTACGAGCAGTACTTC

V: TRBV15
size: NA
J: TRBJ1-1
length: 14
D: TRBD1
CDR3: CATSRRGLTTEAFF
DNA: TGTGCCACCAGCCGCAGGGGGTTGACCACTGAAGCTTTCTTT

V: TRBV6-5
size: NA
J: TRBJ1-2
length: 14
D: NA
CDR3: CASSYSWQNYGYTF
DNA: TGTGCCAGCAGTTACTCTTGGCAGAACTATGGCTACACCTTC

V: TRBV7-8
size: once
J: TRBJ2-7
length: 13
D: NA
CDR3: CASSFGWGYEQYF
DNA: TGTGCCAGCAGCTTCGGATGGGGCTACGAGCAGTACTTC

V: TRBV28
size: NA
J: TRBJ1-4
length: 17
D: TRBD1
CDR3: CASRPGTGGSTNEKLFF
DNA: TGTGCCAGCAGGCCCGGGACAGGGGGTTCAACTAATGAAAAACTGTTTTTT

V: TRBV6-6
size: NA
J: TRBJ2-4
length: 15
D: TRBD1
CDR3: CASSPTRGGGNIQYF
DNA: TGTGCCAGCTCCCCAACGAGAGGGGGCGGAAACATTCAGTACTTC

V: TRBV3-1/TRBV3-2
size: NA
J: TRBJ2-2
length: 17
D: NA
CDR3: CASSQARYQGNTGELFF
DNA: TGTGCCAGCAGCCAAGCCAGGTACCAGGGGAACACCGGGGAGCTGTTTTTT

V: TRBV4-2
size: NA
J: TRBJ1-2
length: 14
D: NA
CDR3: CASSQGGGADGYTF
DNA: TGTGCCAGCAGCCAAGGTGGGGGCGCGGATGGCTACACCTTC

V: TRBV6-9
size: NA
J: TRBJ2-5
length: 15
D: TRBD1
CDR3: CASSYRQGMEETQYF
DNA: TGTGCCAGCAGTTACAGACAGGGGATGGAAGAGACCCAGTACTTC

V: TRBV11-2
size: NA
J: TRBJ1-1
length: 15
D: NA
CDR3: CASSLPLTGNTEAFF
DNA: TGTGCCAGCAGCCTACCCCTCACCGGGAACACTGAAGCTTTCTTT

V: TRBV7-3
size: NA
J: TRBJ1-2
length: 12
D: NA
CDR3: CASSSYGYGYTF
DNA: TGTGCCAGCAGCTCCTACGGGTATGGCTACACCTTC

V: TRBV19
size: NA
J: TRBJ2-7
length: 14
D: NA
CDR3: CASSITGNPYEQYF
DNA: TGTGCCAGTAGTATCACAGGGAATCCGTACGAGCAGTACTTC

V: TRBV5-1
size: NA
J: TRBJ2-3
length: 15
D: TRBD1
CDR3: CASSSDRGQADTQYF
DNA: TGCGCCAGCAGCTCTGACAGGGGGCAAGCAGATACGCAGTATTTT

V: TRBV3-1/TRBV3-2
size: NA
J: TRBJ2-2
length: 16
D: TRBD1
CDR3: CASSPSGTGFTGELFF
DNA: TGTGCCAGCAGCCCGTCCGGGACAGGGTTCACCGGGGAGCTGTTTTTT

V: TRBV5-1
size: NA
J: TRBJ2-3
length: 14
D: NA
CDR3: CASSSGPGADTQYF
DNA: TGCGCCAGCAGCTCGGGCCCAGGGGCAGATACGCAGTATTTT

V: TRBV7-9
size: once
J: TRBJ2-7
length: 13
D: NA
CDR3: CASSLIQGAEQYF
DNA: TGTGCCAGCAGCTTAATACAGGGAGCAGAGCAGTACTTC

V: TRBV28
size: NA
J: TRBJ1-2
length: 14
D: TRBD1
CDR3: CASRVVQGAGGYTF
DNA: TGTGCCAGTAGAGTCGTACAGGGGGCCGGGGGCTACACCTTC

V: TRBV3-1/TRBV3-2
size: NA
J: TRBJ2-6
length: 16
D: NA
CDR3: CASSKIESRGANVLTF
DNA: TGTGCCAGCAGTAAAATAGAGAGTCGTGGGGCCAACGTCCTGACTTTC

V: TRBV7-2
size: NA
J: TRBJ2-7
length: 14
D: NA
CDR3: CASTPVGGSYEQYF
DNA: TGTGCCAGCACCCCAGTTGGGGGCTCCTACGAGCAGTACTTC

V: TRBV2
size: NA
J: TRBJ2-4
length: 14
D: NA
CDR3: CASRQGIAKNIQYF
DNA: TGTGCCAGCAGGCAGGGAATAGCCAAAAACATTCAGTACTTC

V: TRBV5-1
size: NA
J: TRBJ1-1
length: 15
D: NA
CDR3: CASSLVPGSGTEAFF
DNA: TGCGCCAGCAGCTTGGTTCCCGGCTCGGGCACTGAAGCTTTCTTT

V: TRBV2
size: NA
J: TRBJ2-7
length: 11
D: NA
CDR3: CASSVDYEQYF
DNA: TGTGCCAGCAGTGTGGACTACGAGCAGTACTTC

V: TRBV25-1
size: NA
J: TRBJ1-5
length: 16
D: NA
CDR3: CASSERGGMSNQPQHF
DNA: TGTGCCAGCAGTGAACGGGGAGGGATGAGCAATCAGCCCCAGCATTTT

V: TRBV10-3
size: NA
J: TRBJ1-1
length: 15
D: NA
CDR3: CAISDIGGDPTEAFF
DNA: TGTGCCATCAGTGATATAGGGGGGGATCCCACTGAAGCTTTCTTT

V: TRBV7-3
size: once
J: TRBJ1-1
length: 13
D: NA
CDR3: CASSSTRNTEAFF
DNA: TGTGCCAGCAGCTCTACCCGAAACACTGAAGCTTTCTTT

V: TRBV7-8
size: NA
J: TRBJ2-5
length: 16
D: NA
CDR3: CASSLRFQMEQETQYF
DNA: TGTGCCAGCAGCTTAAGGTTCCAGATGGAACAAGAGACCCAGTACTTC

V: TRBV5-4
size: NA
J: TRBJ1-4
length: 15
D: NA
CDR3: CASSLLEGSNEKLFF
DNA: TGTGCCAGCAGCTTGTTGGAGGGATCAAATGAAAAACTGTTTTTT

V: TRBV25-1
size: NA
J: TRBJ2-7
length: 13
D: NA
CDR3: CASSASGTYEQYF
DNA: TGTGCCAGCAGTGCGTCGGGGACCTACGAGCAGTACTTC

V: TRBV3-1/TRBV3-2
size: once
J: TRBJ2-1
length: 22
D: NA
CDR3: CASSQDFDGGEDWLSSYNEQFF
DNA: TGTGCCAGCAGCCAAGATTTTGACGGTGGAGAAGACTGGTTAAGCTCCTACAATGAGCAGTTCTTC

V: TRBV19
size: NA
J: TRBJ1-2
length: 15
D: NA
CDR3: CASSMLRAGDYGYTF
DNA: TGTGCCAGTAGTATGCTTCGGGCAGGGGACTATGGCTACACCTTC